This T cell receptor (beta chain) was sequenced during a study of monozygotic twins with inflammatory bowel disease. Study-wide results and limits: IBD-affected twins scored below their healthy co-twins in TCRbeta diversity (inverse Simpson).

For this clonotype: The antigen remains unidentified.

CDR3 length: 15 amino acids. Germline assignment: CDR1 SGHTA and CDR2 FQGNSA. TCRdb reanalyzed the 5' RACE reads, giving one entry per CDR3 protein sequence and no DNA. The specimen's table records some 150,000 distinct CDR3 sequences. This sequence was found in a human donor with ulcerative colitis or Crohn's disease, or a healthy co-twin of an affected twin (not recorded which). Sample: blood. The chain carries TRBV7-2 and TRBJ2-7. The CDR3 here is CASSLAQMDTSEQYF.